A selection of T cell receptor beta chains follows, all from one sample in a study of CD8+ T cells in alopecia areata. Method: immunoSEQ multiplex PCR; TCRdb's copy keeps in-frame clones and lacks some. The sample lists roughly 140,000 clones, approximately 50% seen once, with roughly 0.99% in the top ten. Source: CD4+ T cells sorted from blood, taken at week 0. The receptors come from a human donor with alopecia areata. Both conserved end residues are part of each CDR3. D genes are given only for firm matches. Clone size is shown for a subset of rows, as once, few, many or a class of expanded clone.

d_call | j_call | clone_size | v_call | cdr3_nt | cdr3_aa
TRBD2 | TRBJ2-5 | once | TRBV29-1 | TGCAGCGTTCAGCGGGAGAGTGTGAAAGAGACCCAGTACTTC | CSVQRESVKETQYF
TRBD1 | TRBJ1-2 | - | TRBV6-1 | TGTGCCAGCACGACCCAGGGACAGTATGGCTACACCTTC | CASTTQGQYGYTF
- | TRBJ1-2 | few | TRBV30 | TGTGCCTGGACAGGCCAAATGCGCTACACCTTC | CAWTGQMRYTF
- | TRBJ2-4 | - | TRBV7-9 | TGTGCCAGCAGCTTGGCGCAGGCCCAAAACATTCAGTACTTC | CASSLAQAQNIQYF
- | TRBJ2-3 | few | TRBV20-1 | TGCAGTGCTGAAGATGGAGATACGCAGTATTTT | CSAEDGDTQYF
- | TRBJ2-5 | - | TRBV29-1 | TGCAGCGGGGGGCACCCCGCCGGGGAAGAGACCCAGTACTTC | CSGGHPAGEETQYF
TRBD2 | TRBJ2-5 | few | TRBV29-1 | TGCAGCGTTGCGGGGGGTAGCGGACAAGAGACCCAGTACTTC | CSVAGGSGQETQYF
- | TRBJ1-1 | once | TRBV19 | TGTGCCAGTAGTACCAGGGCGGGCACTGAAGCTTTCTTT | CASSTRAGTEAFF
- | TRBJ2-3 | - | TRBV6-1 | TGTGCCAGCAGTCGGGTCCTCACAGATACGCAGTATTTT | CASSRVLTDTQYF
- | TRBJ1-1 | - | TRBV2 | TGTGCCAGCAGTTTCACTCCAGGGGTTGGGACTGAAGCTTTCTTT | CASSFTPGVGTEAFF
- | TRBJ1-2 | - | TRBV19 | TGTGCCAGTACCTCATCCGGACGGGAGAACTATGGCTACACCTTC | CASTSSGRENYGYTF
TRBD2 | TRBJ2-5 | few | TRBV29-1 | TGCAGCGTCACTCCGGGAGGCCACGGAGAGACCCAGTACTTC | CSVTPGGHGETQYF
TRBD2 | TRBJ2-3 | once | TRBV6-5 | TGTGCCAGCGCTAGCGGGAGGACAGATACGCAGTATTTT | CASASGRTDTQYF
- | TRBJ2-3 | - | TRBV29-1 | TGCAGCGTAGACCCCGGAATAGATACGCAGTATTTT | CSVDPGIDTQYF
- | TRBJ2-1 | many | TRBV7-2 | TGTGCCAGCAGCTTAGCGAACAATGAGCAGTTCTTC | CASSLANNEQFF
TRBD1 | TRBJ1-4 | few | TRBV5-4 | TGTGCCAGCAGCCGGGACAGGGGGCAAGAAAAACTGTTTTTT | CASSRDRGQEKLFF
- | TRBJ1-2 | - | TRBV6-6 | TGTGCCAGCAGTCAGAACAACTATGGCTACACCTTC | CASSQNNYGYTF
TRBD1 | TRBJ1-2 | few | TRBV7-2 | TGTGCCAGCAGCTCCGTATGGGGGACAGGGAAAGGCTACACCTTC | CASSSVWGTGKGYTF
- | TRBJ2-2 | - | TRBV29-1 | TGCAGGGTCGTCCAGCCAAAAGGCACCGGGGAGCTGTTTTTT | CRVVQPKGTGELFF
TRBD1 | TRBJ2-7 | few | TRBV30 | TGTGCCCGGGGGACAGGGAGCTCCTACGAGCAGTACTTC | CARGTGSSYEQYF
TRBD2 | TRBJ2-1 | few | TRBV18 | TGTGCCAGCTCAACCCTCGGCCCTAGCGGGGGTACGTCCTACAATGAGCAGTTCTTC | CASSTLGPSGGTSYNEQFF
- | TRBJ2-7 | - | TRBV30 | TGTGCCTGGAGTTCTATTCCGGGAACCTACGAGCAGTACTTC | CAWSSIPGTYEQYF
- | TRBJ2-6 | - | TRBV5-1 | TGCGCCAGTGATAAAGGGGGAACCGGGGCCAACGTCCTGACTTTC | CASDKGGTGANVLTF
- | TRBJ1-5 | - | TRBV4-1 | TGCGCCAGCAGCCAAGTTGAGGGTCCCAATCAGCCCCAGCATTTT | CASSQVEGPNQPQHF
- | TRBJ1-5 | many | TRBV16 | TGTGCCAGCAGCCAACTGAATAGCAATCAGCCCCAGCATTTT | CASSQLNSNQPQHF
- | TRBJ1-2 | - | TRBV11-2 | TGTGCCAGCAGCCCCCCAGGGGCGAGAGGCTACACCTTC | CASSPPGARGYTF